This T cell receptor beta chain was captured in a study of blood T cells in healthy people across ages. A sample-barcoded 5' primer and a J-beta primer mix were used in a second PCR of about 7 to 12 cycles. TCRdb fed the 5' RACE reads into MiXCR, producing one record per CDR3 protein. The sample includes roughly 1,500,000 distinct CDR3 sequences, roughly 32% of them seen just once. CDR3 size: 15 residues. V gave up 2 bases and J gave up 0 bases, with 11 bases separating them. Germline V gene sequence: CDR1 SGDLS, CDR2 YYNGEE. The sequence was obtained from a woman aged 30 to 39 in good health. The sequencing input was blood. This chain uses TRBV9 with TRBJ1-2; D remains unclear. CDR3 sequence reads: CASSVQAGSNYGYTF. The CDR3 nucleotides are TGTGCCAGCAGCGTGCAGGCGGGATCTAACTATGGCTACACCTTC.